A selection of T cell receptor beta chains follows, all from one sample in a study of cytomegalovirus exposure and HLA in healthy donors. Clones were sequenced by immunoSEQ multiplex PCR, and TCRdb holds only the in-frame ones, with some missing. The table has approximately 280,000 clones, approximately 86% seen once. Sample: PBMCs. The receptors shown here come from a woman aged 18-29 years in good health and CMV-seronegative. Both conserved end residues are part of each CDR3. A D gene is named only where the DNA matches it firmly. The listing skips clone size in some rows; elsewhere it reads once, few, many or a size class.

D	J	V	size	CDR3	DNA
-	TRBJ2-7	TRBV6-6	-	CASREEETYEQYF	TGTGCCAGTAGGGAGGAAGAAACCTACGAGCAGTACTTC
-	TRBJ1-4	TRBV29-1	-	CSVAVGGAGEKLFF	TGCAGCGTTGCTGTTGGAGGGGCCGGTGAAAAACTGTTTTTT
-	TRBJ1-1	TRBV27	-	CASSFRGAFDTEAFF	TGTGCCAGCAGCTTCCGGGGGGCGTTTGACACTGAAGCTTTCTTT
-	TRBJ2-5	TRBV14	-	CASSQVRETQYF	TGTGCCAGCAGCCAAGTCAGAGAGACCCAGTACTTC
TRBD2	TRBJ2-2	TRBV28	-	CASSRRPSGYTGELFF	TGTGCCAGCAGTCGCCGTCCTAGCGGGTACACCGGGGAGCTGTTTTTT
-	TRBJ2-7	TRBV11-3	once	CASSFGGSAYEQYF	TGTGCCAGCAGCTTTGGTGGGAGTGCCTACGAGCAGTACTTC
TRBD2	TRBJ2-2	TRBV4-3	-	CASSLGGAITGELFF	TGCGCCAGCAGCCTCGGGGGGGCGATCACCGGGGAGCTGTTTTTT
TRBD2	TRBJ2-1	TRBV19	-	CASSRGTSIAYNEQFF	TGTGCCAGTAGTAGGGGGACTAGCATTGCCTACAATGAGCAGTTCTTC
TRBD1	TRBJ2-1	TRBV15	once	CATSKSGTGGYNEQFF	TGTGCCACCAGCAAGTCCGGGACAGGGGGCTACAATGAGCAGTTCTTC
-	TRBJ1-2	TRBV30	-	CAWSGTQGPVNYGYTF	TGTGCCTGGAGTGGAACACAGGGCCCCGTTAACTATGGCTACACCTTC
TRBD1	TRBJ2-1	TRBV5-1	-	CASSPAGQGGLDEQFF	TGCGCCAGCAGCCCGGCGGGACAGGGGGGATTAGATGAGCAGTTCTTC
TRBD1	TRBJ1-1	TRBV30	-	CAWSVVRDRGWAKTEAFF	TGTGCCTGGAGTGTTGTCCGGGACAGGGGATGGGCGAAAACTGAAGCTTTCTTT
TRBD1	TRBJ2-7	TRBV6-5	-	CASSYVPGGSYEQYF	TGTGCCAGCAGTTATGTTCCAGGGGGCAGCTACGAGCAGTACTTC
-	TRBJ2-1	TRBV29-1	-	CSVEDLTGVTNEQFF	TGCAGCGTTGAAGATCTTACGGGAGTCACGAATGAGCAGTTCTTC
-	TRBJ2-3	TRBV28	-	CASSLRTGYGTDTQYF	TGTGCCAGCAGTCTTCGTACAGGGTACGGCACAGATACGCAGTATTTT
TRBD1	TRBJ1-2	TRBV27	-	CASSPSTGEADYGYTF	TGTGCCAGCAGTCCCTCGACAGGGGAAGCTGACTATGGCTACACCTTC
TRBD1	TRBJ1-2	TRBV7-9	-	CASSSDRGPGYTF	TGTGCCAGCAGCTCGGACAGGGGGCCTGGCTACACCTTC
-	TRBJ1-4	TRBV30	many	CAWRWEGRGEKLFF	TGTGCCTGGAGGTGGGAGGGTCGGGGTGAAAAACTGTTTTTT
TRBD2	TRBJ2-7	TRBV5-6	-	CASSITGLGDYEQYF	TGTGCCAGCAGCATCACTGGACTAGGGGATTACGAGCAGTACTTC
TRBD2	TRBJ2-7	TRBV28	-	CASSDRLAGGPYEQYF	TGTGCCAGCAGTGACCGACTAGCGGGAGGGCCTTACGAGCAGTACTTC
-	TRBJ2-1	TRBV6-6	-	CASSSGLRGEQFF	TGTGCCAGCAGTAGCGGACTCCGGGGTGAGCAGTTCTTC
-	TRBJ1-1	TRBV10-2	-	CASSEEGENTEAFF	TGCGCCAGCAGTGAAGAGGGGGAAAACACTGAAGCTTTCTTT
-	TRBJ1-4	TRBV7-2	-	CASSRLLATGEKLFF	TGTGCCAGCAGCCGTCTTCTAGCTACCGGTGAAAAACTGTTTTTT
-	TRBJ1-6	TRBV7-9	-	CASSLGQGSNSPLHF	TGTGCCAGCAGCTTAGGGCAGGGAAGTAATTCACCCCTCCACTTT
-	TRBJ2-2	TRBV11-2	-	CASTLLPSGTGELFF	TGTGCCAGCACCCTTTTGCCCTCGGGCACCGGGGAGCTGTTTTTT
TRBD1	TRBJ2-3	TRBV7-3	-	CASSLIQGAVDTQYF	TGTGCCAGCAGCTTAATACAGGGGGCGGTAGATACGCAGTATTTT